This entry describes one T cell receptor beta chain. There are a few counts of this clonotype. Its antigen is not yet known. No base quality values were provided; no much bigger clone lies one nucleotide off. This sample is drawn from a study of low-dose radiotherapy and immunotherapy resistance in tumors (dated 2022 in TCRdb). The study in broad terms: Patients in Cohort 1 were given 0.5 Gy per fraction every 2 weeks, and the prescribed total PTV dose was 6.5 Gy. Starting on cycle 1 day 1, patients took 300 mg of aspirin by mouth once a day for four cycles. Cohort 2 received 1 Gy per fraction every two weeks, with a total of 13 Gy over 26 weeks. Intravenous cyclophosphamide at 200 mg/m2 was administered every two weeks, one day ahead of each radiation and immunotherapy administration. Patients were given nivolumab as a 240 mg flat dose every two weeks and ipilimumab at 1 mg/kg every six weeks, with both drugs delivered intravenously. Eight patients were included in the translational analysis, namely three from the first dose cohort plus the first five from the second dose cohort. No randomization into treatment groups was done for the people taking part in the trial.

V sheds 4 bases and J sheds 0 bases, leaving 4 bases between their ends. CDR3 length: 14 amino acids, cysteine to phenylalanine. Kept here is only the CDR3 DNA, which spans 42 bases and is read in frame from base 1. From a lookup of the germline V gene (reference sequence), CDR1 and CDR2 are LNHDA and SQIVND. Sequenced using an Illumina HiSeq 2500. Superscript III and a set of TRAV- and TRBV-specific primers were used to synthesize first-strand cDNA, so that both TCRalpha and TCRbeta chains were covered. A roughly 18-cycle PCR with Phusion amplified the TCRs, pairing a constant-region primer with the adapter that was attached to the V primers. The isolated mRNA was amplified using the MessageAmp II aRNA Amplification Kit, with in vitro transcription performed for around 16 hours at 37 degrees C. The Dynabeads mRNA DIRECT Purification Kit was used to isolate the mRNA for TCR sequencing. A second approximately 23-cycle Phusion PCR added indexed Illumina adapters, and products were purified with AMPure XP beads. Per the authors' processing: Custom Perl scripts pooled TCR sequences encoding the same protein, removed out-of-frame sequences and computed each clonotype's abundance. TCR sequences supported by only a single read were excluded from analysis. Among the metrics used to describe the repertoires were Shannon entropy, Gini index, clonality, richness, and the frequency of TCRs shared between repertoires. Using fastp at Q25 and MiXCR, TCRdb reprocessed the public reads and kept productive beta chains. Records with the same CDR3 protein are collapsed into one entry carrying the most frequent genes and DNA. These V and J calls derive from TCRdb rather than the authors' analysis. The sample data list 100,000 or so distinct CDR3 sequences, and around 21% of these were observed just once. Roughly 4% of the sample comes from the top ten.

The time point label, read with the paper, signifies: after trial treatment. The treatment or condition label, as the study defines it: LDRT plus nivolumab, ipilimumab, low-dose cyclophosphamide and aspirin (RACIN trial). Donors were enrolled in RACIN, a single-arm phase I dose-escalation trial in which nivolumab, ipilimumab, aspirin, low-dose cyclophosphamide and low-dose radiotherapy were combined. Patients were eligible if they had advanced solid tumors that were TIL-negative. The TCR comes from a male donor with prostate cancer. In this chain, TRBV19 is recombined with TRBJ2-6, with the D gene not clear enough to name. The material sequenced was PBMCs, taken after low-dose radiotherapy plus immunotherapy. The DNA reads as follows: TGTGCCAGTAGTAGGGGCTCTGGGGCCAACGTCCTGACTTTC. Its coded protein is CASSRGSGANVLTF.